This T cell receptor beta chain was recorded in a study of cytomegalovirus exposure and HLA in healthy donors. PCR used 60 Vbeta primers and 13 Jbeta primers. Assay used: immunoSEQ multiplex PCR; TCRdb lists only in-frame clones, some missing. Counted here are under 200,000 clones, 82% occurring once; the ten biggest clones make up 7.5% to 9%. V was clipped by 7 bases and J by 0 bases, with 18 bases between them. Germline V gene data show CDR1 as LNHDA and CDR2 as SQIVND (reference sequence). CDR3 length equals 16 residues. The origin of this receptor is a male donor in good health and CMV-seropositive. This chain uses TRBV19 with TRBJ1-1; D may be TRBD1 (5 bases). Sequencing was performed on PBMCs. The CDR3 nucleotides read TGTGCCAGTAAAGGGGCGCTCGGGGGAGTGAACACTGAAGCTTTCTTT. The encoded protein is CASKGALGGVNTEAFF.